This is a list of T cell receptor beta chains from one sample in a study of T cell responses to AZD1222 COVID-19 vaccine. Some clones are missing from TCRdb's copy, which holds only in-frame ones; the method was immunoSEQ multiplex PCR. The repertoire holds 95,000 to 100,000 clones, with 70% to 90% as singletons. The sequencing here drew on peripheral blood, taken on day 0 of AZD1222 vaccination. The receptors come from an adult in good health. CDR3s include the opening cysteine and the closing phenylalanine or tryptophan. D genes are given only for firm matches. Clone size, where shown, is once, few, many, or a class for clones that have expanded.

V gene: TRBV27; clone size: NA; J gene: TRBJ2-1; D gene: NA; CDR3 protein: CASSLSFTNEQFF; CDR3 DNA: TGTGCCAGCAGTTTATCGTTTACCAATGAGCAGTTCTTC
V gene: TRBV15; clone size: NA; J gene: TRBJ1-1; D gene: NA; CDR3 protein: CATSTPREAFF; CDR3 DNA: TGTGCCACCAGCACCCCACGAGAAGCTTTCTTT
V gene: TRBV6-5; clone size: once; J gene: TRBJ1-1; D gene: NA; CDR3 protein: CASSRTVYEAFF; CDR3 DNA: TGTGCCAGCTCCAGGACCGTGTATGAAGCTTTCTTT
V gene: TRBV6-2/TRBV6-3; clone size: once; J gene: TRBJ1-1; D gene: NA; CDR3 protein: CASSSWADTEAFF; CDR3 DNA: TGTGCCAGCAGTTCCTGGGCCGACACTGAAGCTTTCTTT
V gene: TRBV30; clone size: NA; J gene: TRBJ1-1; D gene: TRBD1; CDR3 protein: CAWSGTGRWTLVNTEAFF; CDR3 DNA: TGTGCCTGGAGCGGGACAGGGAGATGGACCTTGGTGAACACTGAAGCTTTCTTT
V gene: TRBV11-3; clone size: NA; J gene: TRBJ2-7; D gene: NA; CDR3 protein: CASSLVQGGEQYF; CDR3 DNA: TGTGCCAGCAGCTTAGTACAGGGAGGAGAGCAGTACTTC
V gene: TRBV18; clone size: NA; J gene: TRBJ2-7; D gene: NA; CDR3 protein: CASSVTGQDYEQYF; CDR3 DNA: TGTGCCAGCTCCGTCACGGGTCAGGACTACGAGCAGTACTTC
V gene: TRBV29-1; clone size: NA; J gene: TRBJ2-1; D gene: TRBD2; CDR3 protein: CSVDTGGAYNEQFF; CDR3 DNA: TGCAGCGTTGATACGGGGGGTGCTTACAATGAGCAGTTCTTC
V gene: TRBV2; clone size: NA; J gene: TRBJ1-5; D gene: NA; CDR3 protein: CASSGGSNQPQHF; CDR3 DNA: TGTGCCAGCAGTGGAGGCAGCAATCAGCCCCAGCATTTT
V gene: TRBV11-2; clone size: NA; J gene: TRBJ2-1; D gene: NA; CDR3 protein: CASSRGTDSYNEQFF; CDR3 DNA: TGTGCCAGCAGCCGGGGGACAGATTCCTACAATGAGCAGTTCTTC
V gene: TRBV9; clone size: NA; J gene: TRBJ2-3; D gene: NA; CDR3 protein: CASSVGSDTQYF; CDR3 DNA: TGTGCCAGCAGCGTAGGGTCAGATACGCAGTATTTT